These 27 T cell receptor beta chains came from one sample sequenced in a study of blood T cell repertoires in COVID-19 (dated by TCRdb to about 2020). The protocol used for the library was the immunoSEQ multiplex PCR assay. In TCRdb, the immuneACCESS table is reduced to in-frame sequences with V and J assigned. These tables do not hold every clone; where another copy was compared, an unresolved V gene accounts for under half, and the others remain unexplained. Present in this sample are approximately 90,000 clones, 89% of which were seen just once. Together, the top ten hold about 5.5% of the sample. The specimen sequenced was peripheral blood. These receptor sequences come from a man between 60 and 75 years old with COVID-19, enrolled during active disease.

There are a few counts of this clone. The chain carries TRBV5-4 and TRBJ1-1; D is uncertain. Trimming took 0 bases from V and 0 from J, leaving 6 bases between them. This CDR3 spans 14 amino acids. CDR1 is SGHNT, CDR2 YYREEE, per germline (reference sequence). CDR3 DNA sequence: TGTGCCAGCAGCTTGGCTATTTTGAACACTGAAGCTTTCTTT. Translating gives CASSLAILNTEAFF.

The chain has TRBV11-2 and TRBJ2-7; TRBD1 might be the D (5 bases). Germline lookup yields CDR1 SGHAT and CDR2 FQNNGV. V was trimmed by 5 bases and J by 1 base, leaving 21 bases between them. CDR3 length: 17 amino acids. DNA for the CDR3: TGTGCCAGCAGCCCAATCAACAGACAGCGAAATTCCTACGAGCAGTACTTC. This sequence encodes CASSPINRQRNSYEQYF.

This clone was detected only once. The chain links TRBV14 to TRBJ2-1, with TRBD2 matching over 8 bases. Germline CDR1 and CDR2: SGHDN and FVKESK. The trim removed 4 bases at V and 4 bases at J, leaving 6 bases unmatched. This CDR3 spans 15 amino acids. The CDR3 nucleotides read TGTGCCAGCAGCCCCATAGCGGGATCATACAATGAGCAGTTCTTC. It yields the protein CASSPIAGSYNEQFF.

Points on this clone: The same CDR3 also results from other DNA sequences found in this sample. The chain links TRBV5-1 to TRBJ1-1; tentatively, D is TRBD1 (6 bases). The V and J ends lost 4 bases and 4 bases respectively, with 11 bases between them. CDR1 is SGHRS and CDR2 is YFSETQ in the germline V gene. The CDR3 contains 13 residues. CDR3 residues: CASSLRGGTEAFF. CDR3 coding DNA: TGCGCCAGCAGCCTGCGAGGGGGCACTGAAGCTTTCTTT.

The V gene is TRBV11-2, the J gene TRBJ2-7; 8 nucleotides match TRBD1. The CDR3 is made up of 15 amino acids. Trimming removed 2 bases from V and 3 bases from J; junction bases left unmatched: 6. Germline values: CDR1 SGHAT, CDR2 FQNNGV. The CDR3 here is CASSLSRQGIYEQYF. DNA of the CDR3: TGTGCCAGCAGCTTAAGTCGACAGGGGATCTACGAGCAGTACTTC.

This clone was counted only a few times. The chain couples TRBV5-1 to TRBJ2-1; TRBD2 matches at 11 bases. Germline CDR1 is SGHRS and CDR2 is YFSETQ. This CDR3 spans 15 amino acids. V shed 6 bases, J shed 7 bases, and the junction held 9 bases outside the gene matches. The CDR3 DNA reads TGCGCCAGCAAACTACTAGCGGGAGTCGGTAATGAGCAGTTCTTC. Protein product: CASKLLAGVGNEQFF. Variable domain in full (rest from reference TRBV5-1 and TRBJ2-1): KAGVTQTPRYLIKTRGQQVTLSCSPISGHRSVSWYQQTPGQGLQFLFEYFSETQRNKGNFPGRFSGRQFSNSRSEMNVSTLELGDSALYLCASKLLAGVGNEQFFGPGTRLTVL.

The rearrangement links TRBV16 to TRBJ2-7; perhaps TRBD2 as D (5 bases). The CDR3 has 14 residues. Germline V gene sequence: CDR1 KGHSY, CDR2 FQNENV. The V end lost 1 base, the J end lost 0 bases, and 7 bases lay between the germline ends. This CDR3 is CASSQLTSSYEQYF. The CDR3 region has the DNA TGTGCCAGCAGCCAATTAACTAGCTCCTACGAGCAGTACTTC.

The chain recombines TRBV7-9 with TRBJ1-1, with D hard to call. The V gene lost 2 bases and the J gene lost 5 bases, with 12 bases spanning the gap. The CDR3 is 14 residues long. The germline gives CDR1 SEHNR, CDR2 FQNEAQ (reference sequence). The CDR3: CASSLSPQRTEAFF. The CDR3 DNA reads TGTGCCAGCAGCTTATCCCCTCAGAGGACTGAAGCTTTCTTT.

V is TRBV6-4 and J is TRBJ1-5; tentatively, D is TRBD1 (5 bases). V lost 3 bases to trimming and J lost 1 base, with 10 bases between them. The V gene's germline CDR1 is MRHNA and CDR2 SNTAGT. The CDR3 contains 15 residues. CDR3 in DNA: TGTGCCAGCAGTGATAGGGGTTGGAGCAATCAGCCCCAGCATTTT. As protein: CASSDRGWSNQPQHF.

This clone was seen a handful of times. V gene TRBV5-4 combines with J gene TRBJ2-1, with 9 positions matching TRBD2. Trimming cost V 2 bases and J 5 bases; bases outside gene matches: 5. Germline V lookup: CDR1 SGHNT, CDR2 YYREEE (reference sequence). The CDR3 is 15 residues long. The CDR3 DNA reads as TGTGCCAGCAGCTTCTTCGCGGGAGGGAACAATGAGCAGTTCTTC. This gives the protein CASSFFAGGNNEQFF.

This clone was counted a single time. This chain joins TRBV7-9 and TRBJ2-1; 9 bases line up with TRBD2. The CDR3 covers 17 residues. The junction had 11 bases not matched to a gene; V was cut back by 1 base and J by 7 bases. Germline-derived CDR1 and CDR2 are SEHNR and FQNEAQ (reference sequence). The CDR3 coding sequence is TGTGCCAGCAGCTTAGGCCGAAGTAGCGGGAGTACAAATGAGCAGTTCTTC. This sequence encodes CASSLGRSSGSTNEQFF.

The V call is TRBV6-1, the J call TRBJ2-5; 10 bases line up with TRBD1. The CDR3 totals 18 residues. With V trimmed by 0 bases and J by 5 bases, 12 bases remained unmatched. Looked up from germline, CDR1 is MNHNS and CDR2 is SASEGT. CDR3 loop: CASSEALDGQGVDETQYF. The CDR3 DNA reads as TGTGCCAGCAGTGAAGCGCTTGACGGACAGGGGGTCGATGAGACCCAGTACTTC.

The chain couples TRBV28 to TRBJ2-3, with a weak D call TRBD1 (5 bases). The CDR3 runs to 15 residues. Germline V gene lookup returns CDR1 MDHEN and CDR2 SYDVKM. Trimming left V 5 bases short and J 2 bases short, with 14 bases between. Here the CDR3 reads CASSPPSRDTDTQYF. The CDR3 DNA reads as TGTGCCAGCAGTCCCCCCAGCAGGGACACAGATACGCAGTATTTT.

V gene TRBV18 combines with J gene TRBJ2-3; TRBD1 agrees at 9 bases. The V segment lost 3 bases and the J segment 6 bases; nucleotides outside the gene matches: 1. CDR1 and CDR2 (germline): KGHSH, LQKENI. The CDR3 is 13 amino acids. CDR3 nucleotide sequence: TGTGCCAGCTCACCGACAGGGGGGGATACGCAGTATTTT. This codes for CASSPTGGDTQYF.

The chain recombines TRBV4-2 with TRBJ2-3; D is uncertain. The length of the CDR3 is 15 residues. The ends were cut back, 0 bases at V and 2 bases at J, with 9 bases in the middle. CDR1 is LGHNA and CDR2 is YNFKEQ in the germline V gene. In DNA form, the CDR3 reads TGTGCCAGCAGCCAAGAGCGGAGATTCACAGATACGCAGTATTTT. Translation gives CASSQERRFTDTQYF.

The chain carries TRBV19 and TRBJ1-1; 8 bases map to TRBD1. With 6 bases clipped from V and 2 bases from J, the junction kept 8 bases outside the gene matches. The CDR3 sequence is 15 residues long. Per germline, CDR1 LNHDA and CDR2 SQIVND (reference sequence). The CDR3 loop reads CASSREGQANTEAFF. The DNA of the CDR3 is TGTGCCAGTAGCAGAGAGGGACAGGCTAACACTGAAGCTTTCTTT.

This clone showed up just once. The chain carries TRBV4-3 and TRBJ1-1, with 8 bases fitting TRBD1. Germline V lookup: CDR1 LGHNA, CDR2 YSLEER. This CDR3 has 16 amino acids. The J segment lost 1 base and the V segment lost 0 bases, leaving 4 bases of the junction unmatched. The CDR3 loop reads CASSQDLGQENTEAFF. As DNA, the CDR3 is TGCGCCAGCAGCCAAGATTTGGGACAGGAGAACACTGAAGCTTTCTTT.

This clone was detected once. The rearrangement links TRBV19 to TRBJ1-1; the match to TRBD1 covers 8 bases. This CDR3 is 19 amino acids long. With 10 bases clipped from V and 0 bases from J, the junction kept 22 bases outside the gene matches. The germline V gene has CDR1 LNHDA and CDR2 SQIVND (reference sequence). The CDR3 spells CATADTLPGGSTMNTEAFF. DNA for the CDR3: TGTGCCACCGCGGACACGCTCCCAGGGGGCTCTACTATGAACACTGAAGCTTTCTTT.

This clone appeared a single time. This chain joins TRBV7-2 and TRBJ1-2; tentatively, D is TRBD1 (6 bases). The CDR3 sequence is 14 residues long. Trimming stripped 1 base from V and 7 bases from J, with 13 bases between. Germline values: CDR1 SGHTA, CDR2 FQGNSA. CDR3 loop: CASSLDNRDSGYTF. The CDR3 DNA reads TGTGCCAGCAGCTTAGATAACAGGGATAGTGGCTACACCTTC. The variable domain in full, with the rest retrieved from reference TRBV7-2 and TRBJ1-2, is GAGVSQSPSNKVTEKGKDVELRCDPISGHTALYWYRQSLGQGLEFLIYFQGNSAPDKSGLPSDRFSAERTGGSVSTLTIQRTQQEDSAVYLCASSLDNRDSGYTFGSGTRLTVV.

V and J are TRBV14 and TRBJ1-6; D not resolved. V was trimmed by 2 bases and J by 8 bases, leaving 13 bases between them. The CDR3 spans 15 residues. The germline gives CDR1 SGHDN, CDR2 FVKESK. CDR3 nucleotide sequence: TGTGCCAGCAGCCAACTTCGGGGTGGCGATTCACCCCTCCACTTT. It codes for CASSQLRGGDSPLHF.

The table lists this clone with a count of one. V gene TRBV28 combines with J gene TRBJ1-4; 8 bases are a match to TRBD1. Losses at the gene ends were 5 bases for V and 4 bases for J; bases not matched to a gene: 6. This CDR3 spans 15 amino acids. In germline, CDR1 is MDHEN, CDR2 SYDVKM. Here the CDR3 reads CASSPRTGFNEKLFF. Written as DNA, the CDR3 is TGTGCCAGCAGTCCACGGACAGGGTTTAATGAAAAACTGTTTTTT.

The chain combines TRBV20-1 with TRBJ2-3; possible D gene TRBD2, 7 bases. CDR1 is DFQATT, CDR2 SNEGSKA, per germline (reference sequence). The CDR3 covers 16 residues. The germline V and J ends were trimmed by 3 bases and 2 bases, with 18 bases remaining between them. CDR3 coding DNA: TGCAGTGCTAGTAACCCTAGCGGACAGTACACAGATACGCAGTATTTT. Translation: CSASNPSGQYTDTQYF.

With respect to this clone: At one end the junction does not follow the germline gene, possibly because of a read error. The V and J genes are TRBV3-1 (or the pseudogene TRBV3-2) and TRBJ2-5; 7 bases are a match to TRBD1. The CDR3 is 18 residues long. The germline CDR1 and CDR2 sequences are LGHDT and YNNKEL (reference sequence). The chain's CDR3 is CASSKDTIFTGEIETQYF. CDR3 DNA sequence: TGTGCCAGCAGCAAAGACACCATTTTTACAGGGGAAATAGAGACCCAGTACTTC.

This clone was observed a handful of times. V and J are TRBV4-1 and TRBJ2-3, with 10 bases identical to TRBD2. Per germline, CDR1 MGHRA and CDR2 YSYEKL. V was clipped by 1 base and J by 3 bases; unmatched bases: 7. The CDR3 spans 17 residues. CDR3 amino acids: CASSQGRLAGGTDTQYF. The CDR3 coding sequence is TGCGCCAGCAGCCAAGGTCGATTAGCGGGAGGAACAGATACGCAGTATTTT.

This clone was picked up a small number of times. Here the CDR3 DNA reads TGTGCCAGCAGCGAGGGGGGGAGCACAGATACGCAGTATTTT. This gives the protein CASSEGGSTDTQYF. J is TRBJ2-3 and V is TRBV9, with a weak D call TRBD2 (7 bases). V lost 3 bases, J lost 0 bases, and 8 bases lay in between. The CDR3 contains 14 residues. Germline V gives CDR1 SGDLS, CDR2 YYNGEE. Combining the CDR3 with reference TRBV9 and TRBJ2-3 gives the whole variable domain DSGVTQTPKHLITATGQRVTLRCSPRSGDLSVYWYQQSLDQGLQFLIQYYNGEERAKGNILERFSAQQFPDLHSELNLSSLELGDSALYFCASSEGGSTDTQYFGPGTRLTVL.

In DNA form, the CDR3 reads TGTGCCAGCAGCCTAAGCGCCCAACGGGAGACCCAGTACTTC. This translates into CASSLSAQRETQYF. The chain recombines TRBV7-9 with TRBJ2-5, with D uncertain. CDR1 and CDR2 (germline): SEHNR, FQNEAQ (reference sequence). V was clipped by 5 bases and J by 5 bases, with 15 bases between them. The CDR3 is 14 amino acids. Variable domain in full (rest from reference TRBV7-9 and TRBJ2-5): DTGVSQNPRHKITKRGQNVTFRCDPISEHNRLYWYRQTLGQGPEFLTYFQNEAQLEKSRLLSDRFSAERPKGSFSTLEIQRTEQGDSAMYLCASSLSAQRETQYFGPGTRLLVL.

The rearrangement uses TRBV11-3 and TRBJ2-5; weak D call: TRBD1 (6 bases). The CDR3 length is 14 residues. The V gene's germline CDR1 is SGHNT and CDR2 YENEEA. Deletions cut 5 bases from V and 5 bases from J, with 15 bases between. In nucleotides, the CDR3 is TGTGCCAGCAGCGGCAGGGGCTCAAGTGAGACCCAGTACTTC. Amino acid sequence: CASSGRGSSETQYF.